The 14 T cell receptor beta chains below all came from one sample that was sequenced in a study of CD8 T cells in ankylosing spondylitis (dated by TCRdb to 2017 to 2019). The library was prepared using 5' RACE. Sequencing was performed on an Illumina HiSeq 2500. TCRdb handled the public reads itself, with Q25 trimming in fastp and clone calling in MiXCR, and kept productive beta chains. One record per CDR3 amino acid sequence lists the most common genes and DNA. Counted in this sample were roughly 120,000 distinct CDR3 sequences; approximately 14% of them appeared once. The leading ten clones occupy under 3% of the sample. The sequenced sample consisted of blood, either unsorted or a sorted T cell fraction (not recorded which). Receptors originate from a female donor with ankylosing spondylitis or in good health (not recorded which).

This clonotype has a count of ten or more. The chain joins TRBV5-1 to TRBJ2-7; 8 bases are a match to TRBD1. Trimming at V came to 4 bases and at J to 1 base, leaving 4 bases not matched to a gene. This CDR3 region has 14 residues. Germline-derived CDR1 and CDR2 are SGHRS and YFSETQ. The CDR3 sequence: CASSPGGRSYEQYF. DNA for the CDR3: TGCGCCAGCAGCCCAGGGGGCCGGTCCTACGAGCAGTACTTC.

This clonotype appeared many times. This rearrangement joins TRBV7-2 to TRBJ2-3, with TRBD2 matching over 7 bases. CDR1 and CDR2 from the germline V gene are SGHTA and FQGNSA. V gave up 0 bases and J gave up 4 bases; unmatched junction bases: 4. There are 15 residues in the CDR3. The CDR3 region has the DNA TGTGCCAGCAGCTTAGCGGGGGGAGGGGCAGATACGCAGTATTTT. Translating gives CASSLAGGGADTQYF.

As DNA, the CDR3 is TGCAGTGCTAGATCAAGGGCCGGCAATGAGCAGTTCTTC. This gives the protein CSARSRAGNEQFF. The V call is TRBV20-1, the J call TRBJ2-1, with unresolved D. The CDR3 length is 13 residues. In germline, CDR1 is DFQATT, CDR2 SNEGSKA (reference sequence). With 2 bases removed from V and 6 bases from J, the gap between germline ends came to 11 bases.

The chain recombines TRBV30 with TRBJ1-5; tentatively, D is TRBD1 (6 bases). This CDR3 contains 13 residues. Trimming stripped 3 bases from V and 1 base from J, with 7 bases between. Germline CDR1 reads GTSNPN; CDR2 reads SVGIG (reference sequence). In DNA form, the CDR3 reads TGTGCCTGGAGCGGGACAAGCAATCAGCCCCAGCATTTT. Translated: CAWSGTSNQPQHF.

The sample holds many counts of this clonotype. The CDR3 sequence is CASSFGDTFQETQYF. The CDR3 coding sequence is TGCGCCAGCAGCTTTGGCGACACTTTTCAAGAGACCCAGTACTTC. The rearrangement joins TRBV5-1 to TRBJ2-5; D gene ambiguous. The germline V gene encodes CDR1 SGHRS and CDR2 YFSETQ. Trimming removed 2 bases at V and 2 bases at J, with 13 bases between. The length of the CDR3 is 15 residues.

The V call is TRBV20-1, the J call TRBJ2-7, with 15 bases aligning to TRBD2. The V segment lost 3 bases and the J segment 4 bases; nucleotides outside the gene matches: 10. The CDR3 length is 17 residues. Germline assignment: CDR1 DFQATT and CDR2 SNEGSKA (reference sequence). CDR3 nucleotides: TGCAGTGCTAGGAGGGGACTAGCGGGGGGCGGAATGTACGAGCAGTACTTC. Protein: CSARRGLAGGGMYEQYF.

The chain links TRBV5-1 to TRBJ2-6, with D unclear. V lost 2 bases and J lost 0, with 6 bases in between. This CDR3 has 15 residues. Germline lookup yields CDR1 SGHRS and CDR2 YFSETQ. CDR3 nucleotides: TGCGCCAGCAGCTTCGGAAACTCTGGGGCCAACGTCCTGACTTTC. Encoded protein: CASSFGNSGANVLTF.

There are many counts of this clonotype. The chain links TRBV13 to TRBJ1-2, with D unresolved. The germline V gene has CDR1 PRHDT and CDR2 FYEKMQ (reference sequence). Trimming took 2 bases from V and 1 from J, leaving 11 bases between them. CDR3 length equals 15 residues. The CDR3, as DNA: TGTGCCAGCAGCTTAACAGATACCGATAACTATGGCTACACCTTC. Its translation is CASSLTDTDNYGYTF.

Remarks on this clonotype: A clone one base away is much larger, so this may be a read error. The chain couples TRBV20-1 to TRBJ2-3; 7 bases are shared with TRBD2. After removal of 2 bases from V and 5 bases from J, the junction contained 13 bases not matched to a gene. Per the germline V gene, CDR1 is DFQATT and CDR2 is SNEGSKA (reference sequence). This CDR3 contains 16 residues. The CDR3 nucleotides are TGCAGTGCTAGACAAGGACTAGAGGGAGGGTTAGATACGCAGTATTTT. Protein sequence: CSARQGLEGGLDTQYF.

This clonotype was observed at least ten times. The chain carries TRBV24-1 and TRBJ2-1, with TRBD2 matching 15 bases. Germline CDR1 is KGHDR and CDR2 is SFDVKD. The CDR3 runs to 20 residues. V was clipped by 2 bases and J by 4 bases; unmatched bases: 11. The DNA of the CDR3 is TGTGCCACCAGTGATTACCGGACTAGCGGGGGGGCCGGGTTATACAATGAGCAGTTCTTC. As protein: CATSDYRTSGGAGLYNEQFF.

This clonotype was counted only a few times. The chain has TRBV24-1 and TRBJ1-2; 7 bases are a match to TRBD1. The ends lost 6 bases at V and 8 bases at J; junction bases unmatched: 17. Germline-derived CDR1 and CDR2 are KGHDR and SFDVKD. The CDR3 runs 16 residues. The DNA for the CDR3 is TGTGCCACCAGTCCCCCAGGGGGGACAGACCCAACCGGCTACACCTTC. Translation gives CATSPPGGTDPTGYTF.

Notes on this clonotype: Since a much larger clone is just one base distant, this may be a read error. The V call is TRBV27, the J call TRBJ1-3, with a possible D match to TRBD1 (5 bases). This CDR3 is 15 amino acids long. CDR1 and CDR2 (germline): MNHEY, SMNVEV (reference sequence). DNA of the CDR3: TGTGCCAGCAGTTTGCAGGGAGGGTACGGAAACGCCATATATTTT. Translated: CASSLQGGYGNAIYF.

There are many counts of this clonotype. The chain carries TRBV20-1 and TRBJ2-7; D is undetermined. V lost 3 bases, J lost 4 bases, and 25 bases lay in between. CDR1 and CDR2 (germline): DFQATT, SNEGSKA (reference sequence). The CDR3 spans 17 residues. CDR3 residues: CSARPSLGVAGGYEQYF. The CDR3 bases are TGCAGTGCTAGGCCGTCGCTAGGCGTCGCCGGTGGGTACGAGCAGTACTTC.

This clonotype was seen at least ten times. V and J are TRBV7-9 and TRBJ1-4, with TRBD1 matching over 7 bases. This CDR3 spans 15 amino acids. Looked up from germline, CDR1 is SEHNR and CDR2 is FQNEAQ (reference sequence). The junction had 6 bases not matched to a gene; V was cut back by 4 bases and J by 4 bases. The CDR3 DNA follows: TGTGCCAGCAGCTGGGGGACAGTGGGTAATGAAAAACTGTTTTTT. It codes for CASSWGTVGNEKLFF.